The 32 T cell receptor beta chains reported below all come from one sample, sequenced in a study of T cell repertoires in cytomegalovirus infection. TCRdb itself ran the reads through MiXCR, one entry per CDR3 protein. The sample has nearly 450,000 distinct CDR3 sequences; roughly a third are singletons. Input material: PBMCs. All receptors come from a human donor in good health (CMV status not recorded). Some clones in this sample may be carry-over from other donors' samples.

The chain couples TRBV20-1 to TRBJ1-2; TRBD1 agrees at 9 bases. Trimming removed 5 bases from V and 3 bases from J; junction bases left unmatched: 4. CDR1 and CDR2 (germline): DFQATT, SNEGSKA (reference sequence). This CDR3 has 13 amino acids. The CDR3 coding sequence is TGCAGTGCTCGGGACAGGGAAGACTATGGCTACACCTTC. This codes for CSARDREDYGYTF.

This clonotype has only a few counts. The gene calls are TRBV19 and TRBJ1-3; D gene unclear. V was pared by 7 bases and J by 0 bases, with 10 bases between. The CDR3 sequence is 14 residues long. Germline values: CDR1 LNHDA, CDR2 SQIVND (reference sequence). The DNA of the CDR3 is TGTGCCAGTACAGGAGCAAGCTCTGGAAACACCATATATTTT. Protein product: CASTGASSGNTIYF.

This clonotype came up a few times. This chain uses TRBV24-1 with TRBJ2-7, with D perhaps TRBD1 (6 bases). V gave up 3 bases and J gave up 7 bases, with 18 bases separating them. Germline V gene data show CDR1 as KGHDR and CDR2 as SFDVKD. The length of the CDR3 is 15 residues. In nucleotides, the CDR3 is TGTGCCACCAGTGATGCACAGGGTAGACCTACGGAGCAGTACTTC. This sequence encodes CATSDAQGRPTEQYF.

This clonotype was observed many times. The J gene is TRBJ2-7, the V gene TRBV7-6; 8 positions match TRBD1. Unmatched junction bases numbered 1, after V lost 1 base and J lost 5 bases. This CDR3 comprises 13 residues. Germline CDR1 reads SGHVS; CDR2 reads FNYEAQ. This chain's CDR3 is CASSLVQGDEQYF. CDR3 DNA sequence: TGTGCCAGCAGCTTAGTACAGGGGGACGAGCAGTACTTC.

This clonotype appeared many times. V and J are TRBV7-2 and TRBJ2-5, with 7 bases matching TRBD2. The trim removed 4 bases at V and 3 bases at J, leaving 2 bases unmatched. The length of the CDR3 is 13 residues. Germline lookup yields CDR1 SGHTA and CDR2 FQGNSA. DNA for the CDR3: TGTGCCAGCAGCTCCGGACTAGAAGAGACCCAGTACTTC. Translation: CASSSGLEETQYF.

This clonotype has ten or more counts. The rearrangement uses TRBV6-6 and TRBJ2-5; 9 bases agree with TRBD2. J was trimmed by 3 bases and V by 2 bases; bases with no gene match: 4. The CDR3 runs to 15 residues. CDR1 and CDR2 from the germline V gene are MNHNY and SVGAGI (reference sequence). As DNA, the CDR3 is TGTGCCAGCAGTTACGGGCGGGGGGGCGAAGAGACCCAGTACTTC. This gives the protein CASSYGRGGEETQYF.

Remarks on this clonotype: A read error may produce the germline difference seen at one junction end. The rearrangement links TRBV15 to TRBJ1-4; a weak D match, TRBD1 (5 bases). This CDR3 region has 12 residues. CDR1 is LNHNV and CDR2 is YYDKDF in the germline V gene (reference sequence). The CDR3 sequence: CATSRVGREEIF. The DNA for the CDR3 is TGTGCCACCAGCAGAGTGGGCAGGGAGGAGATTTTT. Full variable domain (outside the CDR3, taken from reference TRBV15 and TRBJ1-4): DAMVIQNPRYQVTQFGKPVTLSCSQTLNHNVMYWYQQKSSQAPKLLFHYYDKDFNNEADTPDNFQSRRPNTSFCFLDIRSPGLGDTAMYLCATSRVGREEIFGSGTQLSVL.

In its sample, this clonotype was seen many times. The chain uses TRBV12-3 or TRBV12-4 and TRBJ2-3; the D gene could be TRBD1 or TRBD2 (6 bases each). V was clipped by 6 bases and J by 4 bases, with 14 bases between them. The CDR3 has 14 residues. The CDR3 coding sequence is TGTGCCAGCAGCCACCGGGGGCTGCCAGATACGCAGTATTTT. Protein product: CASSHRGLPDTQYF.

Points on this clonotype: One end of the junction varies from germline; a read error may be responsible. The chain couples TRBV6-2 or TRBV6-3 to TRBJ1-1, with D tentatively TRBD1 (5 bases). Germline V CDR1 and CDR2: MNHEY, SVGEGT. The CDR3 has 13 amino acids. CDR3 protein: CSSRVTGNTEAFF. The CDR3 DNA follows: TGTTCCAGCAGGGTAACAGGGAACACTGAAGCTTTCTTT.

A note on this clonotype: With a much larger clone just one base away, this may be a read error. It is likely a read error, because the conserved phenylalanine at the end of the CDR3 is missing. The J gene is TRBJ2-1, the V gene TRBV7-2, with D possibly being TRBD1 (6 bases). Per germline, CDR1 SGHTA and CDR2 FQGNSA. Trimming left V 1 base short and J 4 bases short, with 23 bases between. CDR3 length equals 19 residues. CDR3 coding DNA: TGTGCCAGCAGCTTAGTCCCGGAGTCGTCAGGGGACCTTTACAATGAGCAGTTCTTA. This sequence encodes CASSLVPESSGDLYNEQFL.

The chain joins TRBV7-4 to TRBJ2-5; D is possibly TRBD1 (6 bases). Trimming removed 1 base at V and 2 bases at J, with 8 bases between. Per the germline V gene, CDR1 is SGHVT and CDR2 is SQSDAQ. The CDR3 is 14 amino acids. CDR3 in DNA: TGTGCCAGCAGCTTAGAAAGGGGGCAAGAGACCCAGTACTTC. Protein sequence: CASSLERGQETQYF.

V usage is TRBV20-1 and J usage is TRBJ2-3; 9 bases line up with TRBD2. The CDR3 spans 14 residues. After removal of 6 bases from V and 0 bases from J, the junction contained 4 bases not matched to a gene. Germline-derived CDR1 and CDR2 are DFQATT and SNEGSKA (reference sequence). CDR3 nucleotide sequence: TGCAGTGCGTCTAGCGGGGAAAGCACAGATACGCAGTATTTT. Amino acids: CSASSGESTDTQYF.

A remark on this clonotype: The junction departs from the called germline gene at one end, perhaps through a read error. The chain links TRBV28 to TRBJ2-3, with D possibly TRBD1 on 6 matching bases. The CDR3 is made up of 14 amino acids. In germline, CDR1 is MDHEN, CDR2 SYDVKM. In nucleotides, the CDR3 is TGTGCCAGCAGCCCAGGACAGAGCACAGATACGAAGTATTTT. Translated: CASSPGQSTDTKYF.

A few counts support this clonotype. The gene calls are TRBV14 and TRBJ1-2; perhaps TRBD1 as D (5 bases). V lost 2 bases, J lost 7 bases, and 8 bases lay in between. CDR3 length: 12 residues. The germline gives CDR1 SGHDN, CDR2 FVKESK. CDR3 amino acids: CASSQTGTGYTF. The DNA of the CDR3 is TGTGCCAGCAGCCAAACGGGGACTGGCTACACCTTC.

This clonotype was seen only a few times. This sequence joins TRBV19 and TRBJ2-4; D not resolved. The CDR3 spans 13 residues. CDR1 and CDR2 from the germline V gene are LNHDA and SQIVND (reference sequence). With 8 bases removed from V and 1 base from J, the gap between germline ends came to 9 bases. The CDR3: CASESEAKNIQYF. CDR3 coding DNA: TGTGCCAGTGAATCGGAGGCCAAAAACATTCAGTACTTC.

This clonotype was seen ten or more times. The chain has TRBV6-6 and TRBJ2-3; D uncertain. This CDR3 contains 15 residues. Trimming stripped 2 bases from V and 2 bases from J, with 11 bases between. Germline CDR1 and CDR2: MNHNY and SVGAGI (reference sequence). Here the CDR3 DNA reads TGTGCCAGCAGTTACGTCCGGGCCGCCACAGATACGCAGTATTTT. It is translated as CASSYVRAATDTQYF.

This clonotype was seen only a few times. V is TRBV6-1 and J is TRBJ2-2, with 11 bases that match TRBD1. With 7 bases clipped from V and 6 bases from J, the junction kept 7 bases outside the gene matches. The length of the CDR3 is 15 residues. Germline lookup yields CDR1 MNHNS and CDR2 SASEGT. CDR3 residues: CASILRTGGPGELFF. CDR3 nucleotide sequence: TGTGCCAGCATTCTGAGGACAGGGGGCCCCGGGGAGCTGTTTTTT.

This clonotype was recorded once. The chain links TRBV5-1 to TRBJ2-3; TRBD2 matches at 7 bases. The CDR3 contains 16 residues. CDR1 is SGHRS, CDR2 YFSETQ, per germline. The V and J ends lost 6 bases and 0 bases, in that order; junction bases with no gene match: 10. The CDR3 sequence: CASIFPSGISTDTQYF. Here the CDR3 DNA reads TGCGCCAGCATCTTCCCTAGCGGAATCAGCACAGATACGCAGTATTTT. Complete variable domain (other parts from reference TRBV5-1 and TRBJ2-3): KAGVTQTPRYLIKTRGQQVTLSCSPISGHRSVSWYQQTPGQGLQFLFEYFSETQRNKGNFPGRFSGRQFSNSRSEMNVSTLELGDSALYLCASIFPSGISTDTQYFGPGTRLTVL.

This clonotype was seen a handful of times. V is TRBV4-1 and J is TRBJ1-6, with D uncertain. Germline lookup yields CDR1 MGHRA and CDR2 YSYEKL. The CDR3 loop spans 16 amino acids. With 4 bases removed from V and 2 bases from J, the gap between germline ends came to 12 bases. The CDR3 DNA sequence: TGCGCCAGCAGCCCCGCGGAGTTAACCTATAATTCACCCCTCCACTTT. Translated, it gives CASSPAELTYNSPLHF.

The V gene is TRBV6-6, the J gene TRBJ2-3; 11 positions match TRBD2. Germline V gene lookup returns CDR1 MNHNY and CDR2 SVGAGI (reference sequence). There are 15 residues in the CDR3. V was clipped by 4 bases and J by 6 bases; unmatched bases: 6. CDR3 bases: TGTGCCAGCAGTTTGACTAGCGGGGTTGTTGATACGCAGTATTTT. This gives the protein CASSLTSGVVDTQYF.

This clonotype occurred many times. The V call is TRBV7-9, the J call TRBJ1-1, with D unclear. Per germline, CDR1 SEHNR and CDR2 FQNEAQ (reference sequence). The CDR3 is 12 residues long. Trimming removed 1 base from V and 11 bases from J, with 11 bases in between. CDR3 coding DNA: TGTGCCAGCAGCTTAGGAGAGGGATCGGCTTTCTTT. Translation: CASSLGEGSAFF.

The chain uses TRBV19 and TRBJ1-5, with a tentative D call TRBD1 (5 bases). Germline CDR1 is LNHDA and CDR2 is SQIVND (reference sequence). This CDR3 comprises 14 residues. Trimming removed 8 bases from V and 0 bases from J, with 11 bases in between. The CDR3 spells CASCRQNSNQPQHF. The CDR3 DNA reads as TGTGCCAGTTGTAGACAGAATAGCAATCAGCCCCAGCATTTT. The whole variable domain, remainder taken from reference TRBV19 and TRBJ1-5, is DGGITQSPKYLFRKEGQNVTLSCEQNLNHDAMYWYRQDPGQGLRLIYYSQIVNDFQKGDIAEGYSVSREKKESFPLTVTSAQKNPTAFYLCASCRQNSNQPQHFGDGTRLSIL.

The V and J genes are TRBV2 and TRBJ2-7; 7 bases agree with TRBD1. The CDR3 is 14 residues long. Germline CDR1 reads SNHLY; CDR2 reads FYNNEI. V lost 6 bases to trimming and J lost 3 bases; unmatched junction nucleotides: 8. In DNA, the CDR3 is TGTGCCAGCAGGGCTGGACAGGTCAACTACGAGCAGTACTTC. This sequence encodes CASRAGQVNYEQYF.

This clonotype was counted between two and nine times. The chain couples TRBV10-3 to TRBJ2-2; 7 positions match TRBD1. Germline lookup yields CDR1 ENHRY and CDR2 SYGVKD. This CDR3 has 13 residues. J was trimmed by 2 bases and V by 8 bases; bases with no gene match: 2. The CDR3 protein is CAIPGGNTGELFF. CDR3 in DNA: TGTGCCATCCCAGGGGGAAACACCGGGGAGCTGTTTTTT.

This chain uses TRBV29-1 with TRBJ2-5, with a weak D call TRBD1 (5 bases). CDR1 and CDR2 from the germline V gene are SQVTM and ANQGSEA. CDR3 size: 12 residues. The CDR3 sequence: CSQQGNEETQYF. The DNA for the CDR3 is TGCAGTCAGCAGGGAAACGAAGAGACCCAGTACTTC. Together with reference TRBV29-1 and TRBJ2-5, the CDR3 gives the full variable domain: SAVISQKPSRDICQRGTSLTIQCQVDSQVTMMFWYRQQPGQSLTLIATANQGSEATYESGFVIDKFPISRPNLTFSTLTVSNMSPEDSSIYLCSQQGNEETQYFGPGTRLLVL.

The sample holds a few counts of this clonotype. The gene calls are TRBV4-1 and TRBJ2-1; D unresolved. V gave up 5 bases and J gave up 0 bases, with 14 bases separating them. The CDR3 contains 16 residues. The germline CDR1 and CDR2 sequences are MGHRA and YSYEKL. The CDR3 is CASSTKVLLSYNEQFF. The CDR3 coding sequence is TGCGCCAGCAGCACGAAGGTCCTACTCTCCTACAATGAGCAGTTCTTC.

This clonotype was seen at least ten times. The rearrangement links TRBV7-8 to TRBJ1-5, with D possibly matching TRBD1 (6 bases). Germline CDR1 and CDR2: SGHVS and FQNEAQ. CDR3 size: 16 residues. The V gene lost 4 bases and the J gene lost 3 bases, with 16 bases spanning the gap. The CDR3 reads CASSSAPGTNNQPQHF. CDR3 in DNA: TGTGCCAGCAGCTCCGCCCCGGGGACAAACAATCAGCCCCAGCATTTT.

This chain links TRBV12-3 or TRBV12-4 with TRBJ2-1; 9 bases fit TRBD1. J lost 0 bases, V lost 7 bases, and 7 bases had no gene match. The CDR3 runs 16 residues. The CDR3 coding sequence is TGTGCCAGCACCTCCGGGACAGGGAGCTCCTACAATGAGCAGTTCTTC. Translated: CASTSGTGSSYNEQFF.

In its sample, this clonotype is medium-sized. The V gene is TRBV6-1, the J gene TRBJ2-3; either TRBD1 or TRBD2 may fit D (6 bases each). This CDR3 has 13 amino acids. V was pared by 8 bases and J by 3 bases, with 12 bases between. CDR1 and CDR2 (germline): MNHNS, SASEGT. The CDR3 DNA reads TGTGCCAGCTCGGAGGGGGAAACAGATACGCAGTATTTT. Translating gives CASSEGETDTQYF.

The chain has TRBV2 and TRBJ2-3; D is possibly TRBD2 (6 bases). V dropped 7 bases and J dropped 4 bases, with 15 bases sitting between them. Looked up from germline, CDR1 is SNHLY and CDR2 is FYNNEI. The CDR3 runs 14 residues. This CDR3 reads CASKPGDLPDTQYF. The CDR3 DNA sequence: TGTGCCAGCAAGCCGGGGGATCTCCCAGATACGCAGTATTTT.

At least ten counts were recorded for this clonotype. V and J are TRBV6-2 or TRBV6-3 and TRBJ1-5; 7 bases align to TRBD1. Trimming cost V 6 bases and J 3 bases; bases outside gene matches: 14. The CDR3 is 17 amino acids. Germline CDR1 reads MNHEY; CDR2 reads SVGEGT. CDR3 region: CASRTIKTGALNQPQHF. DNA of the CDR3: TGTGCCAGCAGAACCATTAAAACAGGGGCCCTCAATCAGCCCCAGCATTTT.

The CDR3 DNA follows: TGTGCCAGCAGCGCCGCCGGGACAGAGAACTATGGCTACACCTTC. Its translation: CASSAAGTENYGYTF. The chain combines TRBV9 with TRBJ1-2; 7 nucleotides align to TRBD1. The CDR3 covers 15 residues. Trimming removed 3 bases from V and 2 bases from J; junction bases left unmatched: 7. From germline, CDR1 is SGDLS and CDR2 YYNGEE.